What follows is one T cell receptor (beta chain) and its context. Antigen: not known. This entry belongs to a study of T cell repertoires in cytomegalovirus infection. Looking at the study overall: CMV epitopes, recently identified HLA-C-restricted and well-studied HLA-B-restricted, were used. Matching HLA type, along with CMV infection, was indicated by public TCR beta signatures.

From the reads, TCRdb called clonotypes with MiXCR, one entry per CDR3 protein. The repertoire holds some 320,000 distinct CDR3 sequences, about 27% seen once, with roughly 20% in the top ten. Study conclusions and caveats: Identification of carriers of CMV plus the relevant HLA was achieved through cumulative public TCR beta family frequency.

The material sequenced was cultured PBMCs, taken from culture after CMV antigen stimulation. The TCR comes from a human donor in good health (CMV status not recorded). Some clones in this sample may be carry-over from other donors' samples.

DNA for the CDR3: TGTGCCAGCAGCCAAGATGGGGTGAGGGGCACTGAAGCTTTCTTT. The encoded protein is CASSQDGVRGTEAFF. The rearrangement links TRBV3-1 to TRBJ1-1; perhaps TRBD1 as D (5 bases). The V end was cut by 0 bases, the J end by 4 bases, with 12 bases between. The germline V gene has CDR1 LGHDT and CDR2 YNNKEL (reference sequence). The CDR3 runs to 15 residues.